The 17 T cell receptor beta chains below come from one sample, sequenced in a study of radiation and T cells in renal cell carcinoma. Specified time point: baseline pretreatment blood. The treatment is: 15 Gy SBRT to primary tumor, nephrectomy 4 weeks later. Clones were sequenced by immunoSEQ multiplex PCR, and TCRdb holds only the in-frame ones, with some missing. The sample carries 100,000 or so clones, roughly 90% recorded once. The source was blood, collected from a patient whose treatment included radiotherapy and nephrectomy. These receptors came from a man between 45 and 60 years old with renal cell carcinoma.

A single count supports this clone. The chain carries TRBV5-1 and TRBJ1-2; possible D gene TRBD1, 6 bases. Between the trimmed V and J ends, which lost 2 bases and 4 bases, there was a span of 18 bases. The CDR3 is 16 residues long. Germline V lookup: CDR1 SGHRS, CDR2 YFSETQ. The CDR3 DNA reads as TGCGCCAGCAGCTTAGATAGACAGGCACTCGGCTATGGCTACACCTTC. Its protein product is CASSLDRQALGYGYTF.

This clone was observed a single time. The chain links TRBV9 to TRBJ2-3; D might be TRBD2 (5 bases). V lost 0 bases to trimming and J lost 0 bases, with 11 bases between them. Germline-derived CDR1 and CDR2 are SGDLS and YYNGEE. This CDR3 region has 16 residues. The CDR3: CASSVAAATSTDTQYF. The DNA for the CDR3 is TGTGCCAGCAGCGTAGCAGCGGCAACTAGCACAGATACGCAGTATTTT.

This rearrangement joins TRBV6-1 to TRBJ1-4; the D is unclear. This CDR3 contains 15 residues. Trimming pared 7 bases from V and 8 bases from J, leaving 20 bases between. The germline CDR1 and CDR2 sequences are MNHNS and SASEGT. The CDR3 nucleotides read TGTGCCAGCACCCTAGCGGGTCCCCAAGACGAAAAACTGTTTTTT. As protein: CASTLAGPQDEKLFF.

The chain uses TRBV18 and TRBJ1-1, with 7 nucleotides matching TRBD1. The CDR3 consists of 13 residues. V trimming: 5 bases; J trimming: 3 bases; junction bases outside the gene matches: 3. From germline, CDR1 is KGHSH and CDR2 LQKENI. In DNA form, the CDR3 reads TGTGCCAGCTCAGACGGACAGGACACTGAAGCTTTCTTT. Translating it yields CASSDGQDTEAFF.

The chain employs TRBV6-5 and TRBJ1-3; a possible D gene is TRBD1 (5 bases). Germline V CDR1 and CDR2: MNHEY, SVGAGI. There are 15 residues in the CDR3. The ends were cut back, 0 bases at V and 5 bases at J, with 11 bases in the middle. CDR3 nucleotide sequence: TGTGCCAGCAGTTACTCCACAGGAGACCGAAACACCATATATTTT. Protein: CASSYSTGDRNTIYF.

V and J are TRBV4-1 and TRBJ1-1; D is perhaps TRBD1 (5 bases). Trimming took off 0 bases at V and 2 bases at J, with 22 bases between the two ends. The CDR3 covers 19 residues. Germline lookup yields CDR1 MGHRA and CDR2 YSYEKL. The CDR3 DNA is TGCGCCAGCAGCCAAGATTCGGTTTTAAGGGGTCGGTTCAACACTGAAGCTTTCTTT. As protein: CASSQDSVLRGRFNTEAFF.

The chain carries TRBV7-9 and TRBJ2-1; 9 nucleotides agree with TRBD1. The CDR3 consists of 15 residues. Germline values: CDR1 SEHNR, CDR2 FQNEAQ (reference sequence). Trimming removed 5 bases from V and 4 bases from J; junction bases left unmatched: 6. This CDR3 reads CASSDGQGLYNEQFF. CDR3 nucleotides: TGTGCCAGCAGCGACGGACAGGGGCTATACAATGAGCAGTTCTTC. Using reference TRBV7-9 and TRBJ2-1 for the parts outside the CDR3, the full variable domain is DTGVSQNPRHKITKRGQNVTFRCDPISEHNRLYWYRQTLGQGPEFLTYFQNEAQLEKSRLLSDRFSAERPKGSFSTLEIQRTEQGDSAMYLCASSDGQGLYNEQFFGPGTRLTVL.

The gene calls are TRBV19 and TRBJ1-6, with D possibly TRBD1 on 5 matching bases. Germline lookup yields CDR1 LNHDA and CDR2 SQIVND (reference sequence). CDR3 length: 16 amino acids. V lost 11 bases and J lost 10, with 27 bases in between. This CDR3 reads CACGGNQREPISPLHF. In nucleotides, the CDR3 is TGTGCCTGTGGGGGGAACCAGAGGGAGCCAATCTCACCCCTCCACTTT.

The J gene is TRBJ2-5, the V gene TRBV29-1; TRBD1 might be the D (6 bases). Trimming pared 6 bases from V and 5 bases from J, leaving 13 bases between. Looked up from germline, CDR1 is SQVTM and CDR2 is ANQGSEA. The CDR3 consists of 12 residues. The CDR3 sequence is CSVQGLGETQYF. The CDR3 DNA is TGCAGCGTCCAGGGGCTTGGGGAGACCCAGTACTTC. Full variable domain (missing parts from reference TRBV29-1 and TRBJ2-5): SAVISQKPSRDICQRGTSLTIQCQVDSQVTMMFWYRQQPGQSLTLIATANQGSEATYESGFVIDKFPISRPNLTFSTLTVSNMSPEDSSIYLCSVQGLGETQYFGPGTRLLVL.

The chain couples TRBV4-3 to TRBJ1-3; D unresolved. The CDR3 sequence is 14 residues long. Looked up from germline, CDR1 is LGHNA and CDR2 is YSLEER. With 4 bases removed from V and 4 bases from J, the gap between germline ends came to 11 bases. Here the CDR3 reads CASSRTDIGNTIYF. The CDR3 DNA is TGCGCCAGCAGCCGTACGGATATAGGAAACACCATATATTTT.

CDR3 in amino acids: CASNRATNEKLFF. The CDR3 region has the DNA TGTGCCAGCAACCGTGCAACTAATGAAAAACTGTTTTTT. The chain employs TRBV5-8 and TRBJ1-4; D ambiguous. This CDR3 is built from 13 residues. CDR1 SGHTS and CDR2 YDEGEE come from the germline V gene. With 6 bases removed from V and 0 bases from J, the gap between germline ends came to 6 bases.

The V call is TRBV19, the J call TRBJ2-1, with D possibly TRBD2 on 5 matching bases. CDR1 is LNHDA, CDR2 SQIVND, per germline (reference sequence). CDR3 length: 14 amino acids. V was trimmed by 5 bases and J by 0 bases, leaving 8 bases between them. The CDR3 reads CASSWSGSYNEQFF. The DNA of the CDR3 is TGTGCCAGTAGTTGGAGCGGCTCCTACAATGAGCAGTTCTTC.

This clone showed up just a few times. The chain couples TRBV28 to TRBJ1-2, with 11 bases aligning to TRBD1. From germline, CDR1 is MDHEN and CDR2 SYDVKM. The CDR3 runs to 15 residues. With V trimmed by 5 bases and J by 4 bases, 6 bases remained unmatched. CDR3 region: CASSRPGQGAYGYTF. The CDR3 nucleotides are TGTGCCAGCAGTCGCCCAGGACAGGGGGCCTATGGCTACACCTTC.

V gene TRBV13 combines with J gene TRBJ2-2; a possible D gene is TRBD2 (6 bases). V was pared by 5 bases and J by 6 bases, with 19 bases between. CDR1 is PRHDT, CDR2 FYEKMQ, per germline (reference sequence). This CDR3 is built from 16 residues. The CDR3 sequence is CASSEDGRTDAGELFF. The CDR3 DNA follows: TGTGCCAGCAGCGAAGACGGGAGAACGGACGCCGGGGAGCTGTTTTTT.

This clone occurred once. The chain has TRBV9 and TRBJ2-1; 12 bases are shared with TRBD2. This CDR3 is 18 amino acids long. V was pared by 0 bases and J by 1 base, with 5 bases of the junction left unmatched. Germline CDR1 and CDR2: SGDLS and YYNGEE. The CDR3 DNA follows: TGTGCCAGCAGCGTAGCAATGGGGACTAGCGGGTCCTACAATGAGCAGTTCTTC. It codes for CASSVAMGTSGSYNEQFF.

This chain connects TRBV2 to TRBJ2-5; D is possibly TRBD1 or TRBD2 (5 bases each). The CDR3 extends over 12 amino acids. V gave up 11 bases and J gave up 2 bases, with 12 bases separating them. The germline gives CDR1 SNHLY, CDR2 FYNNEI. The chain's CDR3 is CARRGDQETQYF. DNA of the CDR3: TGTGCCCGTCGGGGCGATCAAGAGACCCAGTACTTC.

This clone was recorded only once. The chain has TRBV11-2 and TRBJ2-7; 7 nucleotides align to TRBD1. Germline CDR1 SGHAT, CDR2 FQNNGV. V dropped 5 bases and J dropped 3; count of bases not matched to a gene: 7. The CDR3 totals 14 residues. Written as DNA, the CDR3 is TGTGCCAGCAGCCGTCAGGGGGACGTCTACGAGCAGTACTTC. Protein sequence: CASSRQGDVYEQYF.